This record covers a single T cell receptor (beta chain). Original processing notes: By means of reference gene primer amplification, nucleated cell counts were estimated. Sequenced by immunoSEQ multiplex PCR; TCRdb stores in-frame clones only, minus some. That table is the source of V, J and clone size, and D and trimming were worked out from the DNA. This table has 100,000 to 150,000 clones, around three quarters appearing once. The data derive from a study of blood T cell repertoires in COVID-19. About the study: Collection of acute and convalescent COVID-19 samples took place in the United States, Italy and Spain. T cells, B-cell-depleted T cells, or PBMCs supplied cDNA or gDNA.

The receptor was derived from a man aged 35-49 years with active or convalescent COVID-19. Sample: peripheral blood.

CDR3 nucleotides: TGTGCCTGGACTCTCAGCAGGGCCACCATATATTTT. Amino acids: CAWTLSRATIYF. The chain links TRBV30 to TRBJ1-3; D is perhaps TRBD1 (5 bases). Germline V CDR1 and CDR2: GTSNPN, SVGIG (reference sequence). The CDR3 is 12 residues long. The V end was cut by 4 bases, the J end by 9 bases, with 13 bases between.